Below, one TCR beta chain is given with its context. The target antigen is unknown. Per germline, CDR1 SEHNR and CDR2 FQNEAQ (reference sequence). The CDR3 covers 15 residues. V lost 3 bases to trimming and J lost 0 bases, with 8 bases between them. The data stem from a study of blood T cells in healthy people across ages. Overall study findings and caveats: Roughly linear declines in TCR beta diversity per million T cells occurred with age.

A sample-barcoded 5' primer and a J-beta primer mix were used in a second PCR of roughly 7 to 11 cycles. TCRdb passed the 5' RACE reads through MiXCR, listing each CDR3 protein once. Among some 900,000 distinct CDR3 sequences, under 50% were seen once, and the ten largest hold around 15%. Sequences were obtained from blood. The receptor's source is a man aged 25 to 40 in good health. The chain employs TRBV7-9 and TRBJ1-4; D is undetermined. CDR3 sequence (DNA): TGTGCCAGCAGCTTCTTTCTTGCAACTAATGAAAAACTGTTTTTT. Protein product: CASSFFLATNEKLFF. Supplemented by reference TRBV7-9 and TRBJ1-4, the full variable domain reads DTGVSQNPRHKITKRGQNVTFRCDPISEHNRLYWYRQTLGQGPEFLTYFQNEAQLEKSRLLSDRFSAERPKGSFSTLEIQRTEQGDSAMYLCASSFFLATNEKLFFGSGTQLSVL.